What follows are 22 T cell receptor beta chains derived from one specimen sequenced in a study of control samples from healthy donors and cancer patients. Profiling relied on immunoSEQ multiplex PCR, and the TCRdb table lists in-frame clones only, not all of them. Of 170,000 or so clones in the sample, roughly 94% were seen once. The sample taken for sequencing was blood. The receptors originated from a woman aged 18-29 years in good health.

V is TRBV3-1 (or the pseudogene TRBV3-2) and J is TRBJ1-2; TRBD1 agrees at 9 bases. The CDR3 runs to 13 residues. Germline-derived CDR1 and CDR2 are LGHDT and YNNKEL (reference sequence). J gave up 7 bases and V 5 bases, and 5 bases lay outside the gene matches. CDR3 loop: CASSNRDRAGYTF. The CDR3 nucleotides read TGTGCCAGCAGCAATCGGGACAGGGCTGGCTACACCTTC.

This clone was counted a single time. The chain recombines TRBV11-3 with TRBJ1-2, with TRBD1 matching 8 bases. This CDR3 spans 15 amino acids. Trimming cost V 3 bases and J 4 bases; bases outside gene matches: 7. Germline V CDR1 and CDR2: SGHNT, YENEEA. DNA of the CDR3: TGTGCCAGCAGCTTTAACGCCGGGACAGGCTATGGCTACACCTTC. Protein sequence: CASSFNAGTGYGYTF.

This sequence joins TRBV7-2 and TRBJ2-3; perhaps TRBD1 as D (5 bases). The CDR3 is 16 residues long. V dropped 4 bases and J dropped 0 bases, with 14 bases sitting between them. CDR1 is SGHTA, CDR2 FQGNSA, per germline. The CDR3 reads CASSYRQTVSTDTQYF. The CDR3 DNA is TGTGCCAGCAGCTACCGACAGACGGTTAGCACAGATACGCAGTATTTT.

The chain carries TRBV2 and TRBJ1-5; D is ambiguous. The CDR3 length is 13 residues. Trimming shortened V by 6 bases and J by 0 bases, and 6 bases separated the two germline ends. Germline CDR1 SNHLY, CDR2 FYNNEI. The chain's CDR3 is CASRRDSNQPQHF. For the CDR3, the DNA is TGTGCCAGCAGGAGGGATAGCAATCAGCCCCAGCATTTT.

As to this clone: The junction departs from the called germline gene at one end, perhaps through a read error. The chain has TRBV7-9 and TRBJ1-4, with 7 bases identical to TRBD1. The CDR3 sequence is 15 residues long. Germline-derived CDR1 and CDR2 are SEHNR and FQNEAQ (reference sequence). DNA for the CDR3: TGTGCCAGCACCTTAACAGGGGCAACTAATGAAAAACTGTTTTTT. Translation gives CASTLTGATNEKLFF.

The CDR3 spells CASSQEYSQAAGGYTF. The CDR3 region has the DNA TGTGCCAGCAGCCAAGAGTATTCCCAGGCCGCAGGTGGCTACACCTTC. The rearrangement joins TRBV4-2 to TRBJ1-2; D is uncertain. Trimming pared 0 bases from V and 7 bases from J, leaving 18 bases between. CDR3 length equals 16 residues. CDR1 is LGHNA and CDR2 is YNFKEQ in the germline V gene.

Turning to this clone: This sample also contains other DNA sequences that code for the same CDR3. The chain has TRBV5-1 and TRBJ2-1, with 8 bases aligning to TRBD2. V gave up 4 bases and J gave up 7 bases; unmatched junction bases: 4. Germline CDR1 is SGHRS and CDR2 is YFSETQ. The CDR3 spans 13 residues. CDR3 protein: CASSLGTSNEQFF. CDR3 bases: TGCGCCAGCAGCCTAGGGACTAGTAATGAGCAGTTCTTC.

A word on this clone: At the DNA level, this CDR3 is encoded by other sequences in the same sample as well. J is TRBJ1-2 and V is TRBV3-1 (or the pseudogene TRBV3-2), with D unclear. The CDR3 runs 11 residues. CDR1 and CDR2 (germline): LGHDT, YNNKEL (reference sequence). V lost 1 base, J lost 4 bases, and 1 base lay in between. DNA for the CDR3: TGTGCCAGCAGCCAAGCCTATGGCTACACCTTC. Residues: CASSQAYGYTF.

CDR3 in DNA: TGTGCCAGCAGGTTACAGGGAGGGGACAATGAGCAGTTCTTC. Protein sequence: CASRLQGGDNEQFF. The gene calls are TRBV28 and TRBJ2-1, with D perhaps matching TRBD2 (7 bases). Germline CDR1 reads MDHEN; CDR2 reads SYDVKM. The CDR3 contains 14 residues. The V end lost 6 bases, the J end lost 5 bases, and 14 bases lay between the germline ends.

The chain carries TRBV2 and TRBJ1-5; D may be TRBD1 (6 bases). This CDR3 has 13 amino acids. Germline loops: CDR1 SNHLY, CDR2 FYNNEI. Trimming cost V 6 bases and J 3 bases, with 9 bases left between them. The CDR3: CASSRDTNQPQHF. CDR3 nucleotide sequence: TGTGCCAGCAGCCGGGACACCAATCAGCCCCAGCATTTT.

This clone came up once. As DNA, the CDR3 is TGTGCCAGCAGCCCCGGACTAGCGGGGGGTTTTTTTGGCACAGATACGCAGTATTTT. It is translated as CASSPGLAGGFFGTDTQYF. V gene TRBV7-2 combines with J gene TRBJ2-3, with 14 positions matching TRBD2. Germline trimming cut 5 bases from V and 1 base from J; bases unmatched to any gene: 11. CDR3 size: 19 residues. CDR1 and CDR2 from the germline V gene are SGHTA and FQGNSA.

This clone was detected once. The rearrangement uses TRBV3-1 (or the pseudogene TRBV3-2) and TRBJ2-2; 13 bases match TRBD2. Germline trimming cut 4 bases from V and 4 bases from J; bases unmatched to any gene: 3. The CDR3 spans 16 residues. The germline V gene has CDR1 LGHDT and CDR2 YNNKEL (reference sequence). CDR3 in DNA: TGTGCCAGCAGCCGCGGACTAGCGGGAGTCACCGGGGAGCTGTTTTTT. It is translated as CASSRGLAGVTGELFF.

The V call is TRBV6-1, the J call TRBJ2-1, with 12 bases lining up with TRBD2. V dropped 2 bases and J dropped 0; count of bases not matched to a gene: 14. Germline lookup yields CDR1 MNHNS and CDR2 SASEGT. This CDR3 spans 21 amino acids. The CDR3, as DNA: TGTGCCAGCAGTGAAACCCCCACACTAGCGGGGGGTCTCAGCTCCTACAATGAGCAGTTCTTC. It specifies CASSETPTLAGGLSSYNEQFF.

The CDR3 region is CASSISFLRELFF. DNA of the CDR3: TGTGCCAGTAGTATTTCCTTCCTACGGGAGCTGTTTTTT. The chain is built from TRBV19 and TRBJ2-2; no firm D call. Looked up from germline, CDR1 is LNHDA and CDR2 is SQIVND (reference sequence). The CDR3 sequence is 13 residues long. Trimming shortened V by 3 bases and J by 9 bases, and 11 bases separated the two germline ends.

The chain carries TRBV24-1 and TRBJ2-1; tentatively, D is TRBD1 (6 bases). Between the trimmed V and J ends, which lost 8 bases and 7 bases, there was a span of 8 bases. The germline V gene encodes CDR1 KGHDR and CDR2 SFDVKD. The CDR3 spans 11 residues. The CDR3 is CATMRGNEQFF. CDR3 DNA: TGTGCCACCATGAGGGGGAATGAGCAGTTCTTC.

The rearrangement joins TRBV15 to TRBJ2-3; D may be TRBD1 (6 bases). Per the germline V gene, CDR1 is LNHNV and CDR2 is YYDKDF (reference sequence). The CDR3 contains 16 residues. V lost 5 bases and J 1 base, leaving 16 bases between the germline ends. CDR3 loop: CATSPLTSGGTDTQYF. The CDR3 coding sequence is TGTGCCACCAGCCCCCTCACGTCAGGGGGCACAGATACGCAGTATTTT.

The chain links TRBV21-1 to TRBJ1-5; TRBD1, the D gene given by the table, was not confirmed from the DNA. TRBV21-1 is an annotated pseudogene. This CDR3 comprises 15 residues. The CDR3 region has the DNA TGTGCCAGCAGCACCCGGGACAGCCAACATCAGCCCCAGCATTTT. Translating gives CASSTRDSQHQPQHF.

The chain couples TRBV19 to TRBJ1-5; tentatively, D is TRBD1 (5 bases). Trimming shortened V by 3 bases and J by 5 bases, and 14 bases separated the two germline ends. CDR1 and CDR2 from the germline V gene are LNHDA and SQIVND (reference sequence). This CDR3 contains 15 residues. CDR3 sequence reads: CASSISRGAYQPQHF. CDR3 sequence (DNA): TGTGCCAGTAGTATTAGTCGAGGGGCCTATCAGCCCCAGCATTTT. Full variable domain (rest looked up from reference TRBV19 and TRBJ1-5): DGGITQSPKYLFRKEGQNVTLSCEQNLNHDAMYWYRQDPGQGLRLIYYSQIVNDFQKGDIAEGYSVSREKKESFPLTVTSAQKNPTAFYLCASSISRGAYQPQHFGDGTRLSIL.

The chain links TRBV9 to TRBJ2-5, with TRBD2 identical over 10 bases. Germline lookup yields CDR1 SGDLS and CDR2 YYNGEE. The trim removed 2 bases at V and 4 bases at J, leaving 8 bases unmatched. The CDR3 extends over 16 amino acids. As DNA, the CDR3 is TGTGCCAGCAGCGTGCCTAGCGGGGGAATGGGAGAGACCCAGTACTTC. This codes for CASSVPSGGMGETQYF.

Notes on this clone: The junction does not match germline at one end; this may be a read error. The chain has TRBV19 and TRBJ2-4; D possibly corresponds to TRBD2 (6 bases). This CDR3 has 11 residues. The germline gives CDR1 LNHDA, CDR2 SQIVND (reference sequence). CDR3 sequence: CASTGRGGSDF. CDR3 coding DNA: TGTGCCAGTACCGGCCGCGGAGGGAGTGATTTC. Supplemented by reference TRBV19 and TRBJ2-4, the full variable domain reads DGGITQSPKYLFRKEGQNVTLSCEQNLNHDAMYWYRQDPGQGLRLIYYSQIVNDFQKGDIAEGYSVSREKKESFPLTVTSAQKNPTAFYLCASTGRGGSDFGAGTRLSVL.

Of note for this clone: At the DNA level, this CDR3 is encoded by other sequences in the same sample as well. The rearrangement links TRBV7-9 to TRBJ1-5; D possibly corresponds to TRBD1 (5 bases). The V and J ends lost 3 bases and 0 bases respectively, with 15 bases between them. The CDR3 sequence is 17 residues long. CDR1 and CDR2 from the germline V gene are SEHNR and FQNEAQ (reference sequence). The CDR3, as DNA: TGTGCCAGCAGCTTTGCCGGGAGGGGATATAGCAATCAGCCCCAGCATTTT. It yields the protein CASSFAGRGYSNQPQHF.

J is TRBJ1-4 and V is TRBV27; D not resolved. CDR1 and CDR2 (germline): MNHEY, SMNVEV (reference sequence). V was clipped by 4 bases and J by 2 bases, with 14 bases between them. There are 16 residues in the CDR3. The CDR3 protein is CASSYRLEATNEKLFF. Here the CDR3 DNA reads TGTGCCAGCAGTTACCGGCTCGAGGCTACTAATGAAAAACTGTTTTTT.